This TCR beta chain was recorded in a study of shared clonotypes between healthy human individuals. The protocol was immunoSEQ multiplex PCR, while the TCRdb copy is restricted to in-frame clones and leaves out a portion. The top ten clones hold around 0.4% of a sample with 2 million to 2.5 million clones, under 95% of them seen once. Source material: naive CD4+ T cells from PBMCs. Subset specified: CD45RA+ positively selected. This sequence originates from a young man in good health. Some clones in this sample may be carry-over from other donors' samples.

The CDR3 DNA is TGTGCCAGCAGTACAGGGAACAATCAGCCCCAGCATTTT. Translating it yields CASSTGNNQPQHF. The chain has TRBV28 and TRBJ1-5, with D perhaps TRBD1 (6 bases). This CDR3 has 13 amino acids. Germline values: CDR1 MDHEN, CDR2 SYDVKM. V lost 5 bases, J lost 3 bases, and 8 bases lay in between.